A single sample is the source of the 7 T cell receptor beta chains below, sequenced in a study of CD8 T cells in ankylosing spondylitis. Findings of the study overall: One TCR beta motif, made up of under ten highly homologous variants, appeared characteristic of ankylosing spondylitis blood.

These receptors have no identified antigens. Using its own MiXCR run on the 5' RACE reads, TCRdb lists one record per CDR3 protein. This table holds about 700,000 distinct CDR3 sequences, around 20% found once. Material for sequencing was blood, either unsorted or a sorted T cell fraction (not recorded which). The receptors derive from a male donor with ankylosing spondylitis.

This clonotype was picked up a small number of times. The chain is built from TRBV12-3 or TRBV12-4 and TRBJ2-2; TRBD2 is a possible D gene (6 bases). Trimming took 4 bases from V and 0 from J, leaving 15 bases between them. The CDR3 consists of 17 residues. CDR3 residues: CASSYILSGSNTGELFF. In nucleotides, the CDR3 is TGTGCCAGCAGTTACATTCTTAGCGGCTCGAACACCGGGGAGCTGTTTTTT.

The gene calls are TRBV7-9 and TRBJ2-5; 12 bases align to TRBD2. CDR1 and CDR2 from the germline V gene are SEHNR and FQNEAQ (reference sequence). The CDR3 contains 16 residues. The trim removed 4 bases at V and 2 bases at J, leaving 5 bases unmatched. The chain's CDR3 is CASSSGLAGKQETQYF. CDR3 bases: TGTGCCAGCAGCTCCGGACTAGCGGGGAAGCAAGAGACCCAGTACTTC.

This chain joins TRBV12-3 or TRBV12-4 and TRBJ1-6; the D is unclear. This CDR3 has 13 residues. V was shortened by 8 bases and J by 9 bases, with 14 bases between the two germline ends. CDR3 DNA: TGTGCCAGCGGCAGAGGTTTAGGTTCACCCCTCCACTTT. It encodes CASGRGLGSPLHF.

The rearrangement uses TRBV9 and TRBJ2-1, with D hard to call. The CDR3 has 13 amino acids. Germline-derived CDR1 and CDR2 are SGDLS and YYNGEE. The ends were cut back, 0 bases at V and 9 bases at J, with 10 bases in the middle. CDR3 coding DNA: TGTGCCAGCAGCGTAGTGTCAGGCTCTGAGCAGTTCTTC. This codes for CASSVVSGSEQFF.

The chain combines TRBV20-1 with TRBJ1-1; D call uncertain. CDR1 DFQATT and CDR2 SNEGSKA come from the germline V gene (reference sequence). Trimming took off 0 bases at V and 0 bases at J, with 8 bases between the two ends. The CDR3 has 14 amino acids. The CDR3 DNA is TGCAGTGCTAGAGATCCGATCCTGAACACTGAAGCTTTCTTT. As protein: CSARDPILNTEAFF.

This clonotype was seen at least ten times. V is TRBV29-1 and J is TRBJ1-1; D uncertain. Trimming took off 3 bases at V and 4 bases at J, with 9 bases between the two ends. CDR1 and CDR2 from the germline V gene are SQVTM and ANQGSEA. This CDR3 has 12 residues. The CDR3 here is CSVEPGGTEAFF. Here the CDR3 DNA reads TGCAGCGTTGAGCCGGGAGGCACTGAAGCTTTCTTT.

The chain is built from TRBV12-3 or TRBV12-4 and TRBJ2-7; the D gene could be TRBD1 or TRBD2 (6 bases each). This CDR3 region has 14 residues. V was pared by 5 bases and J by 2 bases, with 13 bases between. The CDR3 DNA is TGTGCCAGCAGTCTCCGAGGGGGGCCCTACGAGCAGTACTTC. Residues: CASSLRGGPYEQYF.